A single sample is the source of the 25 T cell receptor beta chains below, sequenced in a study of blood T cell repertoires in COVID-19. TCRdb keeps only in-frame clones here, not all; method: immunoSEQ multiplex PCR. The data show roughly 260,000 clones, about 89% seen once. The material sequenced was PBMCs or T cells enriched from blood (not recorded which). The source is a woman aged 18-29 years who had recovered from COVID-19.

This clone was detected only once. The CDR3 DNA reads TGTGCCAGCAGCCCCCACGGAGGGGAAAACACCGGGGAGCTGTTTTTT. It is translated as CASSPHGGENTGELFF. J is TRBJ2-2 and V is TRBV9; D might be TRBD2 (6 bases). V was clipped by 4 bases and J by 2 bases, with 15 bases between them. Germline CDR1 is SGDLS and CDR2 is YYNGEE. The CDR3 spans 16 residues.

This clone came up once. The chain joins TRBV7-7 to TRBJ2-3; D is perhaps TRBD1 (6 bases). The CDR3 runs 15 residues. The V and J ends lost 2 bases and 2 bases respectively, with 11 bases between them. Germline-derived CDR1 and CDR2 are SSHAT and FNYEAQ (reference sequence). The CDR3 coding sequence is TGTGCCAGCAGCTTATATGGGGGCTCCACAGATACGCAGTATTTT. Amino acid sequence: CASSLYGGSTDTQYF.

The CDR3 region has the DNA TGTGCCAGCAGCTTGGGTTCCCGCTACGAGCAGTACTTC. It encodes CASSLGSRYEQYF. This chain connects TRBV5-6 to TRBJ2-7; D uncertain. There are 13 residues in the CDR3. V gave up 0 bases and J gave up 3 bases, with 7 bases separating them. The germline gives CDR1 SGHDT, CDR2 YYEEEE.

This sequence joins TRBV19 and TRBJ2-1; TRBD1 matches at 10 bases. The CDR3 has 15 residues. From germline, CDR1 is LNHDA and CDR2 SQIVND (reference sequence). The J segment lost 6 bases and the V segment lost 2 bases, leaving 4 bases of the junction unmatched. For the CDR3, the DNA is TGTGCCAGTAGTATAAAGACAGGGGGCTTCAATGAGCAGTTCTTC. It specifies CASSIKTGGFNEQFF.

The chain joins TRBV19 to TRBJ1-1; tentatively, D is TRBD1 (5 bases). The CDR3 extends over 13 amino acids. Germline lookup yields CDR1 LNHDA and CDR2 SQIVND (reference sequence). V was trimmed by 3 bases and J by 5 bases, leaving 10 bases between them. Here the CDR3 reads CASSIFGGTEAFF. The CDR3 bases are TGTGCCAGTAGTATCTTCGGGGGGACTGAAGCTTTCTTT.

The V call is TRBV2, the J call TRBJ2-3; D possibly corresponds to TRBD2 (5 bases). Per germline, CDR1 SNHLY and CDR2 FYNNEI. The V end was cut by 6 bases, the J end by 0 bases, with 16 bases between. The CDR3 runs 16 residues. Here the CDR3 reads CASRVLGGTSTDTQYF. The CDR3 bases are TGTGCCAGCAGGGTACTAGGAGGAACTAGCACAGATACGCAGTATTTT.

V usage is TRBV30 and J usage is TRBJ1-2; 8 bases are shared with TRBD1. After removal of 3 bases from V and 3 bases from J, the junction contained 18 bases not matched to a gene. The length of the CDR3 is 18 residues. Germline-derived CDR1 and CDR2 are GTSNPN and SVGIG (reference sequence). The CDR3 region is CAWSLFGDRGPMDYGYTF. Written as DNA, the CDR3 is TGTGCCTGGAGCCTTTTCGGTGACAGGGGTCCTATGGACTATGGCTACACCTTC.

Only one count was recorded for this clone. CDR3 protein: CASSLGRDNEQFF. The DNA for the CDR3 is TGTGCCAGCAGTTTGGGGAGGGACAATGAGCAGTTCTTC. The chain is built from TRBV28 and TRBJ2-1, with 7 positions matching TRBD2. Germline lookup yields CDR1 MDHEN and CDR2 SYDVKM. Germline trimming cut 3 bases from V and 5 bases from J; bases unmatched to any gene: 1. This CDR3 is 13 amino acids long.

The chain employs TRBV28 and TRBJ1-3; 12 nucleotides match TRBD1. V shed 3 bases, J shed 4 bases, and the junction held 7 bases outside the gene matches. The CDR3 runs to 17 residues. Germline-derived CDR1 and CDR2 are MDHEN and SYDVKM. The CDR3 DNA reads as TGTGCCAGCAGTTTGTGGGGACAGGGGGCGAGGGGAAACACCATATATTTT. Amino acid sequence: CASSLWGQGARGNTIYF.

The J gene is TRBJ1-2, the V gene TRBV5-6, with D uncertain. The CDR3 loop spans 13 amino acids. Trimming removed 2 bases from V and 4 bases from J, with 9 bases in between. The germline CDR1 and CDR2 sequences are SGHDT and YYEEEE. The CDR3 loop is CASSFVRGYGYTF. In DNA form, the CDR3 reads TGTGCCAGCAGCTTTGTCAGAGGCTATGGCTACACCTTC.

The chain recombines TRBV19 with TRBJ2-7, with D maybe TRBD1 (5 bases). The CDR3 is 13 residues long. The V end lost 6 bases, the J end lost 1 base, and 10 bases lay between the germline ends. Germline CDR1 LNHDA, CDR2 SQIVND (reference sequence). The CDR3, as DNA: TGTGCCAGTAGCACAGGAGTTTCCTACGAGCAGTACTTC. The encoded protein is CASSTGVSYEQYF.

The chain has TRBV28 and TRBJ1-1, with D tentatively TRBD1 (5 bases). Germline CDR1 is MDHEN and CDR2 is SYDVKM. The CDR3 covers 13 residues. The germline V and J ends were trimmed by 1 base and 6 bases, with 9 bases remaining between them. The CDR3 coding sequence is TGTGCCAGCAGTTTATCAGGGTTACCTGAAGCTTTCTTT. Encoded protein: CASSLSGLPEAFF.

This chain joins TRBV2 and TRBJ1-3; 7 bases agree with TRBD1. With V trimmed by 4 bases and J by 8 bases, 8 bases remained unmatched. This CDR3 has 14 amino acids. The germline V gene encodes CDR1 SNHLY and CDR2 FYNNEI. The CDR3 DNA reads TGTGCCAGCAGTGGGTTAGAGGGGGCTGACACCATATATTTT. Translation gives CASSGLEGADTIYF.

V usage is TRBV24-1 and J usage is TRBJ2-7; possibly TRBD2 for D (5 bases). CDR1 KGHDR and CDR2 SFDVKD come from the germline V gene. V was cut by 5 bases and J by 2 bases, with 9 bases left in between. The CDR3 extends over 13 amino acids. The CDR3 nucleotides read TGTGCCACCAGTGCCCCGGGAACCTACGAGCAGTACTTC. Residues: CATSAPGTYEQYF.

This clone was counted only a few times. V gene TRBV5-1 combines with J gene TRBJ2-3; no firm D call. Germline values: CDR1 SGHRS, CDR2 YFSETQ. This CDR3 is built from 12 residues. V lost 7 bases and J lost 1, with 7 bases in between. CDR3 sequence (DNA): TGCGCCAGCGGGCCCCGCACAGATACGCAGTATTTT. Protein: CASGPRTDTQYF.

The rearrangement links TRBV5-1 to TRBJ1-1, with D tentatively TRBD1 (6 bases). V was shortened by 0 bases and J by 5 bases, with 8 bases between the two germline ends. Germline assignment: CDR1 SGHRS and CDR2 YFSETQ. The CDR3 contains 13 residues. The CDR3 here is CASSLDRATEAFF. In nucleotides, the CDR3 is TGCGCCAGCAGCTTGGACAGGGCAACTGAAGCTTTCTTT.

In DNA, the CDR3 is TGTGCCTGGACCCGGGACTTCTCACCCTACAATGAGCAGTTCTTC. This codes for CAWTRDFSPYNEQFF. V and J are TRBV30 and TRBJ2-1, with a weak D call TRBD2 (6 bases). Germline V gives CDR1 GTSNPN, CDR2 SVGIG (reference sequence). V lost 4 bases and J 2 bases, leaving 15 bases between the germline ends. This CDR3 contains 15 residues.

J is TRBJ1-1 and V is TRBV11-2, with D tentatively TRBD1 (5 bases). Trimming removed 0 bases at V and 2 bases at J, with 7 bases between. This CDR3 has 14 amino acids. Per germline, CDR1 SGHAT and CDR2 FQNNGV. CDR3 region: CASSLDRANTEAFF. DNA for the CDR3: TGTGCCAGCAGCTTAGACAGGGCCAACACTGAAGCTTTCTTT.

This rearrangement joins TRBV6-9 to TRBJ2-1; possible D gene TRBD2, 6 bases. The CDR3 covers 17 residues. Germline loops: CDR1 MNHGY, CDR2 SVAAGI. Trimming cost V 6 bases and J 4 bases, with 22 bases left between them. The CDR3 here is CASSHKGTPSRYNEQFF. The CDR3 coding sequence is TGTGCCAGCAGCCATAAAGGGACTCCGAGCCGTTACAATGAGCAGTTCTTC.

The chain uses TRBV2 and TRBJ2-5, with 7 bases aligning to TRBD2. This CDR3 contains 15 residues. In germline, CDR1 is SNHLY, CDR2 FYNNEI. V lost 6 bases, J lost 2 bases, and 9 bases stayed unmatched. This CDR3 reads CASSLGLGLQETQYF. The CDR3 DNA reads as TGTGCCAGCAGCCTAGGACTAGGCCTACAAGAGACCCAGTACTTC.

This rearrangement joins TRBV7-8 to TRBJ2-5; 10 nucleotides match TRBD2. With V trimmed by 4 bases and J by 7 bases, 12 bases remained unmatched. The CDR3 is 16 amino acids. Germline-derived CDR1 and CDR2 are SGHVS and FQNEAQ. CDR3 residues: CASSSGLADSIGTQYF. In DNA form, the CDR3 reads TGTGCCAGCAGCTCTGGACTAGCGGACTCTATAGGGACCCAGTACTTC.

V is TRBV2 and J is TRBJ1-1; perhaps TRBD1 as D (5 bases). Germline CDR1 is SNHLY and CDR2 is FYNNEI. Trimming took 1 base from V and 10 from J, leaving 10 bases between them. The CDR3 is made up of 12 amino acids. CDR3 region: CASSEEGFGAFF. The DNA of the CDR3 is TGTGCCAGCAGTGAAGAGGGGTTCGGAGCTTTCTTT.

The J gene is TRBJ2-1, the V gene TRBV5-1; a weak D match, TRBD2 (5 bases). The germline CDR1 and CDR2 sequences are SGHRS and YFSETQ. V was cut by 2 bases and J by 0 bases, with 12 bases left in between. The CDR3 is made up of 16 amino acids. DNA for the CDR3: TGCGCCAGCAGCTTCAGAACGGGGAGCTCCTACAATGAGCAGTTCTTC. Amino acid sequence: CASSFRTGSSYNEQFF.

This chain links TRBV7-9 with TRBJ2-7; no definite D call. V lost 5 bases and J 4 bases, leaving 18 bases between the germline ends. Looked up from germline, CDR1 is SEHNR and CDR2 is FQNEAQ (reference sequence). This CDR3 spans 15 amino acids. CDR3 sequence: CASSPLTRGSYEQYF. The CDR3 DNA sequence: TGTGCCAGCAGCCCCCTCACGAGAGGATCATACGAGCAGTACTTC.

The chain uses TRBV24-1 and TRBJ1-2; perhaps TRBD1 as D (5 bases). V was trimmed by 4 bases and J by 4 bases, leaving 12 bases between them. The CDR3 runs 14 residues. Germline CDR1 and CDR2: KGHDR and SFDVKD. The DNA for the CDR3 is TGTGCCACCAGTGACCGCGGGACGGCCTATGGCTACACCTTC. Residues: CATSDRGTAYGYTF.